A single T cell receptor (beta chain) is shown here with its context. This entry belongs to a study of shared clonotypes between healthy human individuals. TCRdb keeps only in-frame clones here, not all; method: immunoSEQ multiplex PCR. The data show some 2,500,000 clones, 93% seen once. The CDR3 contains 14 residues. Germline lookup yields CDR1 MDHEN and CDR2 SYDVKM. J gave up 4 bases and V 6 bases, and 5 bases lay outside the gene matches. Only Caucasian adults living in Nashville, Tennessee made up the donor group. A CD45RA-negative memory subset and a CD45RA+ naive subset were separated from the CD4+ cells.

Sequenced: naive CD4+ T cells from PBMCs. The sample's subset: CD45RA+ positively selected. The TCR was taken from a man in his late teens or twenties in good health. Some clones in this sample may be carry-over from other donors' samples. This chain links TRBV28 with TRBJ2-3, with 9 bases identical to TRBD1. For the CDR3, the DNA is TGTGCCAGCAGCGGTGACAGGGGGTCAGATACGCAGTATTTT. Residues: CASSGDRGSDTQYF.